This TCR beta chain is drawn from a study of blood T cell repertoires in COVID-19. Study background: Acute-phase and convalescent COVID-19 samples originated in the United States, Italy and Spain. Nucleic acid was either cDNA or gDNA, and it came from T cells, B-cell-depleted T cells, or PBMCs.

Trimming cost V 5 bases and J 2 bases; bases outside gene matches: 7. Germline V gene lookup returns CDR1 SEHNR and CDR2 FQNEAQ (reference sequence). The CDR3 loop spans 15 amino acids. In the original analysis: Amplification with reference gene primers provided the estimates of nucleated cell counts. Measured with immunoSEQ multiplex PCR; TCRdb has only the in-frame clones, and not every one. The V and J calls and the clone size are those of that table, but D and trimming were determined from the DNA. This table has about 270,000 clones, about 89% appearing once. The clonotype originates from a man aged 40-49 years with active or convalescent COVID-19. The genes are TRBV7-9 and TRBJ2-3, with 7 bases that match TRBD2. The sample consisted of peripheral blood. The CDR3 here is CASSALAASTDTQYF. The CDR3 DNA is TGTGCCAGCAGCGCTCTAGCGGCTTCCACAGATACGCAGTATTTT.